These 9 T cell receptor beta chains originate from one sample sequenced in a study of blood T cells in healthy people across ages. A second PCR of about 7 to 12 cycles used a sample-barcoded 5' primer and a J-beta primer mix. TCRdb used MiXCR to reprocess the 5' RACE reads, holding one entry per CDR3 protein. Here the sample spans 1.5 million to 1.9 million distinct CDR3 sequences, approximately 43% being singletons. The sequencing input was blood. The receptors derive from a woman between 18 and 29 years old in good health.

This clonotype was observed a few times. The chain uses TRBV29-1 and TRBJ2-1; D may be TRBD1 or TRBD2 (6 bases each). Trimming pared 6 bases from V and 2 bases from J, leaving 17 bases between. The germline V gene encodes CDR1 SQVTM and CDR2 ANQGSEA. The CDR3 has 15 amino acids. This CDR3 is CSVNGGRGTYNEQFF. CDR3 in DNA: TGCAGCGTCAACGGGGGCAGGGGCACCTACAATGAGCAGTTCTTC.

The chain joins TRBV2 to TRBJ1-4; no definite D call. The germline V gene has CDR1 SNHLY and CDR2 FYNNEI. V lost 9 bases to trimming and J lost 1 base, with 12 bases between them. This CDR3 region has 14 residues. CDR3 nucleotide sequence: TGTGCCAGTAGACGGGGATTAACTAATGAAAAACTGTTTTTT. Its translation: CASRRGLTNEKLFF.

This clonotype was observed a few times. The V call is TRBV29-1, the J call TRBJ2-7, with 7 bases identical to TRBD1. V lost 3 bases and J lost 5; bases outside the gene matches: 7. CDR1 is SQVTM, CDR2 ANQGSEA, per germline. This CDR3 is 13 amino acids long. The CDR3 DNA reads TGCAGCGTTGAGGGTAGGGGGCGCAACGAGCAGTACTTC. Translated: CSVEGRGRNEQYF.

This clonotype was observed a few times. This chain uses TRBV4-1 with TRBJ2-3, with D perhaps matching TRBD1 or TRBD2 (6 bases each). This CDR3 comprises 15 residues. Germline V gives CDR1 MGHRA, CDR2 YSYEKL. V was shortened by 0 bases and J by 6 bases, with 13 bases between the two germline ends. The CDR3 reads CASSQDRGPLDTQYF. Written as DNA, the CDR3 is TGCGCCAGCAGCCAAGATCGGGGGCCTCTCGATACGCAGTATTTT.

This chain links TRBV7-2 with TRBJ2-3; D is ambiguous. Between the trimmed V and J ends, which lost 2 bases and 2 bases, there was a span of 11 bases. Germline CDR1 SGHTA, CDR2 FQGNSA. The CDR3 sequence is 15 residues long. CDR3 sequence (DNA): TGTGCCAGCAGCTTACAACGGTCCTCCACAGATACGCAGTATTTT. This sequence encodes CASSLQRSSTDTQYF. The whole variable domain, filled in from reference TRBV7-2 and TRBJ2-3, reads GAGVSQSPSNKVTEKGKDVELRCDPISGHTALYWYRQSLGQGLEFLIYFQGNSAPDKSGLPSDRFSAERTGGSVSTLTIQRTQQEDSAVYLCASSLQRSSTDTQYFGPGTRLTVL.

Here the CDR3 reads CASMKTGAETQYF. The CDR3 coding sequence is TGTGCCAGCATGAAGACAGGGGCAGAGACCCAGTACTTC. The chain links TRBV27 to TRBJ2-5; 8 positions match TRBD1. This CDR3 has 13 residues. V trimming: 7 bases; J trimming: 4 bases; junction bases outside the gene matches: 5. Germline lookup yields CDR1 MNHEY and CDR2 SMNVEV (reference sequence).

This clonotype was seen a handful of times. The V and J genes are TRBV29-1 and TRBJ1-5; D remains unclear. CDR1 SQVTM and CDR2 ANQGSEA come from the germline V gene. The V and J ends lost 7 bases and 2 bases respectively, with 9 bases between them. This CDR3 is 12 amino acids long. CDR3 loop: CSATWGNQPQHF. CDR3 nucleotides: TGCAGCGCTACCTGGGGCAATCAGCCCCAGCATTTT. Combining the CDR3 with reference TRBV29-1 and TRBJ1-5 gives the whole variable domain SAVISQKPSRDICQRGTSLTIQCQVDSQVTMMFWYRQQPGQSLTLIATANQGSEATYESGFVIDKFPISRPNLTFSTLTVSNMSPEDSSIYLCSATWGNQPQHFGDGTRLSIL.

V usage is TRBV2 and J usage is TRBJ2-1; D is possibly TRBD1 or TRBD2 (5 bases each). CDR3 size: 14 residues. Germline V CDR1 and CDR2: SNHLY, FYNNEI. V dropped 5 bases and J dropped 2 bases, with 10 bases sitting between them. CDR3 sequence: CASSHGAPYNEQFF. CDR3 coding DNA: TGTGCCAGCAGTCACGGGGCCCCCTACAATGAGCAGTTCTTC.

The chain combines TRBV29-1 with TRBJ2-7, with 9 nucleotides matching TRBD2. The CDR3 loop spans 14 amino acids. J lost 7 bases, V lost 4 bases, and 11 bases had no gene match. Germline V gives CDR1 SQVTM, CDR2 ANQGSEA. The chain's CDR3 is CSVAPSGKYNEQYF. The CDR3 nucleotides read TGCAGCGTTGCGCCTAGCGGGAAGTACAATGAGCAGTACTTC.